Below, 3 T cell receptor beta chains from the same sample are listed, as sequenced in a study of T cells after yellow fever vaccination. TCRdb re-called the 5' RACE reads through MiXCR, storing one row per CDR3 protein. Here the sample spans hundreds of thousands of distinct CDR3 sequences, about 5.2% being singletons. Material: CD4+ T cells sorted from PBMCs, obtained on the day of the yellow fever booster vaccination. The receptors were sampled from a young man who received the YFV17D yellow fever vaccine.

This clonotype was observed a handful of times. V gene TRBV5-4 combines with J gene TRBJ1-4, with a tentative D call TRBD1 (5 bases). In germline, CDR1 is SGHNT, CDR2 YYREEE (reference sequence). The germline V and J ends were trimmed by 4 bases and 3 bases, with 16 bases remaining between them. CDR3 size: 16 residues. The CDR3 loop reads CASSPIPGSANEKLFF. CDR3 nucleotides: TGTGCCAGCAGCCCGATCCCAGGGTCCGCTAATGAAAAACTGTTTTTT.

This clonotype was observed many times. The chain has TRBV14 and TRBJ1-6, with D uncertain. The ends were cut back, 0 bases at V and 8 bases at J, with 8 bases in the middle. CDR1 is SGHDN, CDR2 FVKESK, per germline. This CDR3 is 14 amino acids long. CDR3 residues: CASSQEHRDSPLHF. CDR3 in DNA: TGTGCCAGCAGCCAAGAACACCGAGATTCACCCCTCCACTTT. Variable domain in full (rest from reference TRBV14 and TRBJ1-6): EAGVTQFPSHSVIEKGQTVTLRCDPISGHDNLYWYRRVMGKEIKFLLHFVKESKQDESGMPNNRFLAERTGGTYSTLKVQPAELEDSGVYFCASSQEHRDSPLHFGNGTRLTVT.

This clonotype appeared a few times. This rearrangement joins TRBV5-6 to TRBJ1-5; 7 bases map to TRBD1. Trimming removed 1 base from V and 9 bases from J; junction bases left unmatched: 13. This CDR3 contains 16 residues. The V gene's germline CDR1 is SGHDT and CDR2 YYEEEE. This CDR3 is CASSLYVGRGERPQHF. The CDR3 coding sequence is TGTGCCAGCAGCTTGTATGTAGGCAGGGGGGAACGGCCCCAGCATTTT.